This T cell receptor beta chain was sequenced for a study of OX40 agonist ivuxolimab in advanced cancers. The overall study: Partial responses were seen in three patients, one with hepatocellular carcinoma and two with cutaneous melanoma.

Whole-study results and caveats: At 0.1 to 3.0 mg/kg and by week 6, clonal expansion occurred in CD4+ and CD8+ blood T cells.

This table comes from immunoSEQ multiplex PCR, and its TCRdb copy is limited to in-frame clones, with some not included. The sample contains about 78,000 clones, roughly 87% of which appear only once. This CDR3 is built from 17 residues. V was cut by 0 bases and J by 5 bases, with 21 bases left in between. Germline V gene data show CDR1 as SGHRS and CDR2 as YFSETQ. A remark on this clone: The antigen remains unidentified.

The origin of this receptor is an adult with an advanced solid tumor such as melanoma, head and neck, liver or kidney cancer. This chain joins TRBV5-1 and TRBJ2-7; the D gene is possibly TRBD2 (6 bases). The sequences come from CD4+ or CD8+ T cells sorted from blood, collected in a trial of the OX40 agonist ivuxolimab. The CDR3 sequence is CASSLARDGVAGNEQYF. CDR3 nucleotides: TGCGCCAGCAGCTTGGCGAGGGACGGCGTTGCGGGGAACGAGCAGTACTTC.